Presented here are 20 T cell receptor beta chains from one specimen sequenced in a study of vaccination and CD4 T cells after COVID-19. Treatment in this sample: roughly 10-day PBMC culture with coronavirus spike peptide pools or control peptides (ViraFEST assay). Once obtained from cultured CD4+ T cells, the DNA was sequenced using the Oncomine TCR Beta short-read assay. TCRdb re-derived calls from the PCR reads in MiXCR, one entry per CDR3 protein. The data show about 13,000 distinct CDR3 sequences, roughly two fifths seen once. For these receptors, no antigen is known. The source material was CD4+ T cells from blood, cultured in vitro. Receptors originate from a human donor who had recovered from COVID-19.

The count of this clonotype is one. For the CDR3, the DNA is TGCGCCAGCAGCTCCGGGACTAGCGGGAGGGCAGACAATGAGCAGTTCTTC. This gives the protein CASSSGTSGRADNEQFF. The chain uses TRBV5-1 and TRBJ2-1; TRBD2 aligns across 16 bases. CDR3 size: 17 residues. After removal of 3 bases from V and 5 bases from J, the junction contained 5 bases not matched to a gene. Per the germline V gene, CDR1 is SGHRS and CDR2 is YFSETQ. The whole variable domain, filled in from reference TRBV5-1 and TRBJ2-1, reads KAGVTQTPRYLIKTRGQQVTLSCSPISGHRSVSWYQQTPGQGLQFLFEYFSETQRNKGNFPGRFSGRQFSNSRSEMNVSTLELGDSALYLCASSSGTSGRADNEQFFGPGTRLTVL.

This clonotype turned up a few times. V gene TRBV6-1 combines with J gene TRBJ2-2; D gene ambiguous. Germline lookup yields CDR1 MNHNS and CDR2 SASEGT. This CDR3 region has 11 residues. Trimming pared 8 bases from V and 4 bases from J, leaving 5 bases between. The CDR3 DNA reads as TGTGCCAGCGGTCGCACCGGGGAGCTGTTTTTT. Translation: CASGRTGELFF.

The chain links TRBV6-2 or TRBV6-3 to TRBJ1-1; D possibly corresponds to TRBD1 (6 bases). CDR3 length: 11 amino acids. Per germline, CDR1 MNHEY and CDR2 SVGEGT. Deletions cut 6 bases from V and 8 bases from J, with 10 bases between. CDR3 loop: CASSYRAEAFF. The CDR3 DNA reads as TGTGCCAGCAGCTACAGGGCCGAAGCTTTCTTT.

The V call is TRBV27, the J call TRBJ2-3; 7 nucleotides align to TRBD1. The J segment lost 0 bases and the V segment lost 2 bases, leaving 8 bases of the junction unmatched. This CDR3 has 17 amino acids. Germline loops: CDR1 MNHEY, CDR2 SMNVEV (reference sequence). CDR3 sequence reads: CASSLLRDRASTDTQYF. The CDR3 DNA follows: TGTGCCAGCAGTTTACTCCGGGACAGAGCTAGCACAGATACGCAGTATTTT.

This clonotype was found a few times. V gene TRBV10-2 combines with J gene TRBJ2-2; TRBD2 matches at 9 bases. The CDR3 runs 14 residues. The germline V gene encodes CDR1 WSHSY and CDR2 SAAADI. With 7 bases clipped from V and 1 base from J, the junction kept 1 base outside the gene matches. CDR3 in amino acids: CASKLAGNTGELFF. The CDR3 bases are TGCGCCAGCAAACTAGCGGGGAACACCGGGGAGCTGTTTTTT.

This clonotype has more than one count but fewer than ten. V and J are TRBV24-1 and TRBJ2-7, with TRBD1 matching 7 bases. Germline assignment: CDR1 KGHDR and CDR2 SFDVKD. Trimming took 6 bases from V and 6 from J; bases not matched to a gene: 4. The CDR3 covers 12 residues. The CDR3 DNA sequence: TGTGCCACCAGTAAGGGGGCGCGCGAGCAGTACTTC. This codes for CATSKGAREQYF.

This clonotype was detected only once. The V gene is TRBV28, the J gene TRBJ2-3; the D gene is possibly TRBD2 (6 bases). The length of the CDR3 is 13 residues. The V end lost 7 bases, the J end lost 4 bases, and 12 bases lay between the germline ends. Germline V gene data show CDR1 as MDHEN and CDR2 as SYDVKM. The CDR3 DNA follows: TGTGCCAGCAACCTAGCGAGAGCAGATACGCAGTATTTT. It is translated as CASNLARADTQYF.

The genes are TRBV12-5 and TRBJ2-3, with a weak D call TRBD2 (5 bases). This CDR3 comprises 15 residues. The V gene's germline CDR1 is LGHNT and CDR2 FRNRAP. Trimming cost V 6 bases and J 0 bases, with 13 bases left between them. The CDR3 region has the DNA TGTGCTAGTGGCGCCGGACGGACTAGCACAGATACGCAGTATTTT. This encodes CASGAGRTSTDTQYF.

The V call is TRBV6-5, the J call TRBJ2-1, with D perhaps given as TRBD1 or TRBD2 (6 bases each). V lost 0 bases and J 6 bases, leaving 12 bases between the germline ends. Germline CDR1 is MNHEY and CDR2 is SVGAGI. The CDR3 totals 15 residues. The CDR3 is CASSYSRGRINEQFF. The DNA for the CDR3 is TGTGCCAGCAGTTACTCCCGGGGGCGCATCAATGAGCAGTTCTTC.

The table lists this clonotype with a few counts. V gene TRBV20-1 combines with J gene TRBJ1-1; unclear D gene. The CDR3 has 13 residues. V was shortened by 3 bases and J by 1 base, with 9 bases between the two germline ends. Germline CDR1 reads DFQATT; CDR2 reads SNEGSKA (reference sequence). The CDR3 region is CSASSGRNTEAFF. The CDR3 region has the DNA TGCAGTGCTAGCTCCGGGCGGAACACTGAAGCTTTCTTT.

The V call is TRBV20-1, the J call TRBJ2-5, with D possibly matching TRBD1 (5 bases). The CDR3 has 12 amino acids. The germline gives CDR1 DFQATT, CDR2 SNEGSKA (reference sequence). Trimming pared 4 bases from V and 2 bases from J, leaving 8 bases between. CDR3 nucleotide sequence: TGCAGTGCTACAGGGTGGCAAGAGACCCAGTACTTC. It yields the protein CSATGWQETQYF.

The V and J genes are TRBV20-1 and TRBJ2-7; 7 bases line up with TRBD2. Germline V lookup: CDR1 DFQATT, CDR2 SNEGSKA (reference sequence). V trimming: 5 bases; J trimming: 5 bases; junction bases outside the gene matches: 15. The CDR3 is made up of 15 amino acids. The CDR3 DNA is TGCAGTGCTGGGGTAGGGAGAGCGGGATCCAACGAGCAGTACTTC. Its translation: CSAGVGRAGSNEQYF.

The chain employs TRBV24-1 and TRBJ2-2; D is unresolved. The germline gives CDR1 KGHDR, CDR2 SFDVKD. V dropped 5 bases and J dropped 0 bases, with 9 bases sitting between them. CDR3 size: 15 residues. The CDR3 loop reads CATSGKPSNTGELFF. CDR3 nucleotide sequence: TGTGCCACCAGTGGAAAGCCGTCGAACACCGGGGAGCTGTTTTTT.

In this sample, this clonotype turned up a few times. The V and J genes are TRBV24-1 and TRBJ1-2; perhaps TRBD1 as D (5 bases). Trimming removed 3 bases from V and 4 bases from J, with 11 bases in between. The CDR3 length is 14 residues. In germline, CDR1 is KGHDR, CDR2 SFDVKD. CDR3 nucleotides: TGTGCCACCAGTGATACCAGGGCCTCCTATGGCTACACCTTC. Translation gives CATSDTRASYGYTF.

The sample holds a few counts of this clonotype. The rearrangement uses TRBV15 and TRBJ1-5; no reliable D call. Germline V gene data show CDR1 as LNHNV and CDR2 as YYDKDF (reference sequence). The CDR3 is 12 amino acids. V was pared by 4 bases and J by 5 bases, with 6 bases between. The CDR3 DNA reads TGTGCCACCAGCATACCCCATCAGCCCCAGCATTTT. Its translation: CATSIPHQPQHF.

The rearrangement uses TRBV19 and TRBJ2-5; TRBD2 matches at 7 bases. With 3 bases clipped from V and 5 bases from J, the junction kept 9 bases outside the gene matches. CDR3 size: 15 residues. Germline V lookup: CDR1 LNHDA, CDR2 SQIVND (reference sequence). In DNA, the CDR3 is TGTGCCAGTAGTATGAATTCGGGAGGTGCGGAGACCCAGTACTTC. Translation gives CASSMNSGGAETQYF. Together with reference TRBV19 and TRBJ2-5, the CDR3 gives the full variable domain: DGGITQSPKYLFRKEGQNVTLSCEQNLNHDAMYWYRQDPGQGLRLIYYSQIVNDFQKGDIAEGYSVSREKKESFPLTVTSAQKNPTAFYLCASSMNSGGAETQYFGPGTRLLVL.

The chain carries TRBV27 and TRBJ2-2, with a tentative D call TRBD1 (6 bases). There are 17 residues in the CDR3. Germline V gene sequence: CDR1 MNHEY, CDR2 SMNVEV (reference sequence). V dropped 6 bases and J dropped 2 bases, with 19 bases sitting between them. The CDR3 spells CASRGGLDSYNTGELFF. The CDR3 DNA reads TGTGCCAGCAGGGGTGGGTTGGACAGTTATAACACCGGGGAGCTGTTTTTT.

This clonotype was seen more than once but under ten times. The chain joins TRBV6-1 to TRBJ1-3; D perhaps matches TRBD1 (6 bases). Between the trimmed V and J ends, which lost 0 bases and 1 base, there was a span of 7 bases. Germline-derived CDR1 and CDR2 are MNHNS and SASEGT. The CDR3 loop spans 15 amino acids. CDR3 nucleotide sequence: TGTGCCAGCAGTGAAGCGGGGGCTTCTGGAAACACCATATATTTT. This translates into CASSEAGASGNTIYF.

The chain is built from TRBV4-3 and TRBJ1-2; tentatively, D is TRBD1 (5 bases). Germline CDR1 and CDR2: LGHNA and YSLEER. The CDR3 spans 15 residues. Trimming cost V 0 bases and J 7 bases, with 15 bases left between them. In DNA, the CDR3 is TGCGCCAGCAGCCAAGATTTGTTCGAGGGGCGTGGCTACACCTTC. Protein product: CASSQDLFEGRGYTF.

Here the CDR3 reads CASSTPIGPYYNEQFF. DNA of the CDR3: TGTGCCAGCAGTACCCCAATAGGACCCTACTACAATGAGCAGTTCTTC. The chain has TRBV25-1 and TRBJ2-1; D is ambiguous. Germline CDR1 is MGHDK and CDR2 is SYGVNS. The CDR3 loop spans 16 amino acids. The ends were cut back, 5 bases at V and 3 bases at J, with 17 bases in the middle.